Listed here are 9 T cell receptor beta chains from one sample, sequenced in a study of PD-1 blockade in classical Hodgkin lymphoma. All patients relapsed after autologous stem cell transplantation, and brentuximab vedotin exposure varied. Generated by immunoSEQ multiplex PCR, the TCRdb table keeps only in-frame clones and is missing some. Found here are about 25,000 clones, about 70% of them singletons; the top ten hold approximately 3.4%. Here the sequenced sample was peripheral blood mononuclear cells (PBMCs), taken at baseline. These receptors came from a human donor with classical Hodgkin lymphoma.

The rearrangement links TRBV7-9 to TRBJ1-1, with D unclear. The V end lost 6 bases, the J end lost 3 bases, and 11 bases lay between the germline ends. The CDR3 runs to 13 residues. Germline CDR1 is SEHNR and CDR2 is FQNEAQ (reference sequence). CDR3 in DNA: TGTGCCAGCAGAGCCGGGAGGCACACTGAAGCTTTCTTT. It codes for CASRAGRHTEAFF.

The chain is built from TRBV6-5 and TRBJ2-7; the D is unclear. Trimming took 6 bases from V and 2 from J, leaving 14 bases between them. In germline, CDR1 is MNHEY, CDR2 SVGAGI. The CDR3 extends over 14 amino acids. The CDR3 DNA follows: TGTGCCAGCAGCTCGTCCCCCGATGCCTACGAGCAGTACTTC. Translating gives CASSSSPDAYEQYF.

The chain has TRBV2 and TRBJ2-5, with D perhaps matching TRBD2 (5 bases). Trimming shortened V by 3 bases and J by 2 bases, and 10 bases separated the two germline ends. Germline CDR1 and CDR2: SNHLY and FYNNEI. The CDR3 length is 14 residues. The CDR3 region is CASSEEAVQETQYF. The CDR3 DNA reads as TGTGCCAGCAGTGAGGAAGCGGTTCAAGAGACCCAGTACTTC. The variable domain in full, completed from reference TRBV2 and TRBJ2-5, reads EPEVTQTPSHQVTQMGQEVILRCVPISNHLYFYWYRQILGQKVEFLVSFYNNEISEKSEIFDDQFSVERPDGSNFTLKIRSTKLEDSAMYFCASSEEAVQETQYFGPGTRLLVL.

The table lists this clone with a few counts. This chain links TRBV7-2 with TRBJ2-7, with D possibly TRBD2 on 5 matching bases. V was pared by 5 bases and J by 2 bases, with 13 bases between. CDR1 and CDR2 from the germline V gene are SGHTA and FQGNSA. The CDR3 contains 14 residues. In nucleotides, the CDR3 is TGTGCCAGCAGCCCACACCCGGAGGCCTACGAGCAGTACTTC. This codes for CASSPHPEAYEQYF.

The gene calls are TRBV9 and TRBJ1-1, with unresolved D. V lost 0 bases, J lost 7 bases, and 7 bases lay in between. Germline V gene data show CDR1 as SGDLS and CDR2 as YYNGEE. CDR3 size: 12 residues. CDR3 in amino acids: CASSVGTDEAFF. CDR3 DNA: TGTGCCAGCAGCGTAGGAACTGATGAAGCTTTCTTT.

The V gene is TRBV2, the J gene TRBJ2-7; 7 nucleotides agree with TRBD1. With V trimmed by 4 bases and J by 5 bases, 11 bases remained unmatched. The CDR3 extends over 15 amino acids. Germline values: CDR1 SNHLY, CDR2 FYNNEI. The CDR3 here is CASSAPPTGINEQYF. CDR3 in DNA: TGTGCCAGCAGTGCCCCCCCGACAGGGATCAACGAGCAGTACTTC.

The rearrangement uses TRBV4-1 and TRBJ1-1; unclear D gene. This CDR3 contains 14 residues. Germline loops: CDR1 MGHRA, CDR2 YSYEKL. Deletions cut 1 base from V and 0 bases from J, with 6 bases between. The CDR3 spells CASSQVSVNTEAFF. The CDR3 nucleotides read TGCGCCAGCAGCCAAGTTAGCGTGAACACTGAAGCTTTCTTT.

This rearrangement joins TRBV30 to TRBJ2-3; possibly TRBD2 for D (7 bases). The CDR3 length is 14 residues. The germline CDR1 and CDR2 sequences are GTSNPN and SVGIG (reference sequence). The V and J ends lost 3 bases and 3 bases respectively, with 13 bases between them. The CDR3 is CAWRGGGLTDTQYF. The CDR3, as DNA: TGTGCCTGGAGAGGGGGGGGGCTTACAGATACGCAGTATTTT.

CDR3: CASSPLPGTGERYGYTF. The CDR3 DNA sequence: TGTGCCAGCAGCCCCCTACCCGGGACAGGGGAGCGGTATGGCTACACCTTC. The rearrangement uses TRBV9 and TRBJ1-2, with 10 bases matching TRBD1. The CDR3 runs 17 residues. The germline gives CDR1 SGDLS, CDR2 YYNGEE. The V segment lost 4 bases and the J segment 5 bases; nucleotides outside the gene matches: 14. Variable domain in full (rest from reference TRBV9 and TRBJ1-2): DSGVTQTPKHLITATGQRVTLRCSPRSGDLSVYWYQQSLDQGLQFLIQYYNGEERAKGNILERFSAQQFPDLHSELNLSSLELGDSALYFCASSPLPGTGERYGYTFGSGTRLTVV.